These 2 T cell receptor beta chains share one sample of origin, sequenced in a study of blood T cell repertoires in COVID-19. Profiled with immunoSEQ multiplex PCR; TCRdb holds only in-frame clones, not every one. The table lists approximately 200,000 clones, 94% of them singletons, with roughly 0.76% in the top ten. The sample comprised peripheral blood. Source of these receptors: a young man with COVID-19, enrolled during active disease.

Remarks on this clone: This same CDR3 is encoded by further DNA sequences in the sample. V usage is TRBV12-3 or TRBV12-4 and J usage is TRBJ1-2; 7 positions match TRBD1. V gave up 6 bases and J gave up 2 bases; unmatched junction bases: 3. The CDR3 contains 13 residues. The CDR3: CASRPTGNYGYTF. The CDR3 DNA reads as TGTGCCAGCAGACCGACAGGGAACTATGGCTACACCTTC.

The J gene is TRBJ1-5, the V gene TRBV4-1, with 9 bases matching TRBD1. This CDR3 contains 17 residues. Unmatched junction bases numbered 10, after V lost 1 base and J lost 6 bases. CDR1 and CDR2 from the germline V gene are MGHRA and YSYEKL. This CDR3 is CASSQVGLRGQGQPQHF. For the CDR3, the DNA is TGCGCCAGCAGCCAAGTGGGTCTTCGGGGACAGGGTCAGCCCCAGCATTTT.